The 29 T cell receptor beta chains below all came from one sample that was sequenced in a study of T-cell memory formation after mild COVID-19. Each CDR3 protein is one row after TCRdb ran MiXCR on the 5' RACE reads. Of under 400,000 distinct CDR3 sequences in the sample, around 28% were seen once. What was sequenced was PBMCs or a T cell subset sorted from them (not recorded which). Source of these receptors: an adult woman who had mild COVID-19 (a few samples of this study predate the infection). Cell type and time point are not known.

This clonotype has a handful of counts. V gene TRBV24-1 combines with J gene TRBJ2-3; perhaps TRBD2 as D (6 bases). This CDR3 is built from 15 residues. V lost 5 bases and J lost 3, with 14 bases in between. The germline CDR1 and CDR2 sequences are KGHDR and SFDVKD. CDR3 sequence: CATSVPGVGTDTQYF. The DNA for the CDR3 is TGTGCCACCAGTGTCCCGGGGGTGGGGACAGATACGCAGTATTTT.

There are a few counts of this clonotype. The chain combines TRBV27 with TRBJ1-2, with 9 bases fitting TRBD1. The CDR3 spans 15 residues. The V gene end was trimmed by 5 bases and the J gene end by 4 bases; junction bases not matched to a gene: 8. The germline CDR1 and CDR2 sequences are MNHEY and SMNVEV (reference sequence). The CDR3 reads CASSRPGTGSYGYTF. The CDR3 bases are TGTGCCAGCAGTCGTCCCGGGACAGGGAGCTATGGCTACACCTTC.

This clonotype was seen repeatedly, ten times or more. This CDR3 reads CSAREGQDYGYTF. The CDR3, as DNA: TGCAGTGCTAGGGAAGGACAGGACTATGGCTACACCTTC. The rearrangement uses TRBV20-1 and TRBJ1-2, with 7 bases lining up with TRBD1. The length of the CDR3 is 13 residues. V trimming: 3 bases; J trimming: 3 bases; junction bases outside the gene matches: 4. In germline, CDR1 is DFQATT, CDR2 SNEGSKA (reference sequence).

This clonotype was picked up a small number of times. The chain couples TRBV7-3 to TRBJ2-2; weak D call: TRBD2 (5 bases). Germline V gene sequence: CDR1 SGHTA, CDR2 FQGTGA. The CDR3 is 14 amino acids. V lost 4 bases, J lost 6 bases, and 12 bases lay in between. The CDR3 nucleotides are TGTGCCAGCAGCTCCATCCGGGAATCCGGGGAGCTGTTTTTT. Translated: CASSSIRESGELFF.

The chain recombines TRBV5-1 with TRBJ1-1, with D perhaps TRBD1 (5 bases). Germline V gene sequence: CDR1 SGHRS, CDR2 YFSETQ. The CDR3 sequence is 15 residues long. Deletions cut 0 bases from V and 1 base from J, with 10 bases between. This CDR3 is CASSLERGTNTEAFF. CDR3 sequence (DNA): TGCGCCAGCAGCTTGGAGAGGGGTACGAACACTGAAGCTTTCTTT.

This clonotype was seen ten or more times. CDR3 nucleotide sequence: TGTGCCAGCAGTGAAGCGCTCCGGACTAGTAGCACAGATACGCAGTATTTT. Residues: CASSEALRTSSTDTQYF. V is TRBV2 and J is TRBJ2-3; 7 nucleotides match TRBD2. With V trimmed by 0 bases and J by 0 bases, 6 bases remained unmatched. Germline loops: CDR1 SNHLY, CDR2 FYNNEI. The CDR3 totals 17 residues.

This chain joins TRBV29-1 and TRBJ2-1, with TRBD2 identical over 9 bases. The CDR3 contains 13 residues. The V and J ends lost 7 bases and 6 bases, in that order; junction bases with no gene match: 7. Germline V gives CDR1 SQVTM, CDR2 ANQGSEA. CDR3 amino acids: CSAGSGSINEQFF. CDR3 nucleotides: TGCAGCGCGGGTAGCGGGAGCATCAATGAGCAGTTCTTC.

This clonotype has ten or more counts. V and J are TRBV5-1 and TRBJ2-1; D is possibly TRBD2 (5 bases). Trimming pared 3 bases from V and 4 bases from J, leaving 8 bases between. CDR1 is SGHRS, CDR2 YFSETQ, per germline. CDR3 length: 13 residues. The CDR3 DNA follows: TGCGCCAGCAGCTCGGACTCTTACAATGAGCAGTTCTTC. Protein product: CASSSDSYNEQFF.

The chain is built from TRBV20-1 and TRBJ2-7; D not certain. CDR3 length: 12 amino acids. Germline CDR1 DFQATT, CDR2 SNEGSKA (reference sequence). Trimming took off 5 bases at V and 3 bases at J, with 11 bases between the two ends. This CDR3 reads CSASQAYYEQYF. The CDR3 DNA is TGCAGTGCTTCTCAGGCTTACTACGAGCAGTACTTC.

The table lists this clonotype with a few counts. J is TRBJ2-5 and V is TRBV20-1, with 13 nucleotides matching TRBD2. The CDR3 extends over 15 amino acids. Germline lookup yields CDR1 DFQATT and CDR2 SNEGSKA (reference sequence). The junction had 6 bases not matched to a gene; V was cut back by 3 bases and J by 5 bases. DNA of the CDR3: TGCAGTGCTAGTGGGACTAGCGGGGTTGGGGAGACCCAGTACTTC. The encoded protein is CSASGTSGVGETQYF.

This clonotype occurred a few times. Here the CDR3 reads CASSQTGQTIRGTQYF. The CDR3 DNA is TGTGCCAGCAGCCAGACTGGACAGACGATTCGGGGGACCCAGTACTTC. V usage is TRBV14 and J usage is TRBJ2-5; the D gene is possibly TRBD1 (6 bases). Germline-derived CDR1 and CDR2 are SGHDN and FVKESK. This CDR3 has 16 amino acids. The V end lost 3 bases, the J end lost 7 bases, and 21 bases lay between the germline ends.

The rearrangement uses TRBV18 and TRBJ2-4; D gene ambiguous. This CDR3 is 15 amino acids long. The V end was cut by 5 bases, the J end by 11 bases, with 22 bases between. The V gene's germline CDR1 is KGHSH and CDR2 LQKENI. Here the CDR3 DNA reads TGTGCCAGCTCAGTTGCGAACTCCAGCCCACTTGTTCAGTACTTC. It translates to CASSVANSSPLVQYF.

V is TRBV18 and J is TRBJ1-5; D ambiguous. The CDR3 totals 17 residues. Germline lookup yields CDR1 KGHSH and CDR2 LQKENI. Between the trimmed V and J ends, which lost 0 bases and 6 bases, there was a span of 18 bases. CDR3 in DNA: TGTGCCAGCTCACCACCCCGGGGTAGTGCGGAAAGTCAGCCCCAGCATTTT. Translation gives CASSPPRGSAESQPQHF.

The chain is built from TRBV12-3 or TRBV12-4 and TRBJ2-3, with D possibly TRBD2 on 6 matching bases. V was trimmed by 8 bases and J by 0 bases, leaving 12 bases between them. This CDR3 comprises 14 residues. CDR3 in DNA: TGTGCCAGCGCCCATAGCGGTAGCACAGATACGCAGTATTTT. As protein: CASAHSGSTDTQYF.

This rearrangement joins TRBV9 to TRBJ2-5, with no clear D. Germline CDR1 reads SGDLS; CDR2 reads YYNGEE. This CDR3 is built from 13 residues. Trimming pared 0 bases from V and 4 bases from J, leaving 7 bases between. CDR3 DNA: TGTGCCAGCAGCGTAGATGTCCCAGAGACCCAGTACTTC. This encodes CASSVDVPETQYF.

The chain combines TRBV30 with TRBJ1-1, with D tentatively TRBD1 (5 bases). V lost 0 bases and J lost 0, with 11 bases in between. In germline, CDR1 is GTSNPN, CDR2 SVGIG (reference sequence). The CDR3 runs 15 residues. The CDR3 loop reads CAWSVGGGMNTEAFF. The CDR3 region has the DNA TGTGCCTGGAGTGTGGGGGGGGGAATGAACACTGAAGCTTTCTTT.

The CDR3 region is CASSPVDRGLTEAFF. Written as DNA, the CDR3 is TGTGCCAGCTCACCAGTTGATCGGGGGCTTACTGAAGCTTTCTTT. This rearrangement joins TRBV18 to TRBJ1-1; D may be TRBD1 (6 bases). V gave up 2 bases and J gave up 5 bases, with 15 bases separating them. CDR1 and CDR2 from the germline V gene are KGHSH and LQKENI. The CDR3 runs 15 residues.

This clonotype was counted a few times. The chain couples TRBV25-1 to TRBJ2-4, with TRBD1 as a possible D gene (6 bases). The CDR3 covers 20 residues. Germline CDR1 and CDR2: MGHDK and SYGVNS. The germline V and J ends were trimmed by 6 bases and 1 base, with 28 bases remaining between them. For the CDR3, the DNA is TGTGCCAGCAGCTCCACTTCCCAGGGGCCATCGATCTCGGCCAAAAACATTCAGTACTTC. It yields the protein CASSSTSQGPSISAKNIQYF.

This rearrangement joins TRBV7-6 to TRBJ2-7; 9 bases line up with TRBD1. Trimming at V came to 6 bases and at J to 3 bases, leaving 9 bases not matched to a gene. CDR1 and CDR2 (germline): SGHVS, FNYEAQ. The CDR3 is made up of 15 amino acids. The CDR3 reads CASSYEGGQGYEQYF. CDR3 sequence (DNA): TGTGCCAGCAGTTATGAAGGGGGACAGGGCTACGAGCAGTACTTC.

The chain recombines TRBV5-8 with TRBJ2-1; weak D call: TRBD2 (6 bases). Germline V CDR1 and CDR2: SGHTS, YDEGEE. The CDR3 loop spans 14 amino acids. V lost 0 bases and J 9 bases, leaving 13 bases between the germline ends. CDR3: CASSLVAGPGEQFF. The CDR3 nucleotides read TGTGCCAGCAGCTTGGTGGCGGGGCCGGGTGAGCAGTTCTTC.

This clonotype has at least ten counts. V is TRBV6-5 and J is TRBJ2-7; 9 nucleotides line up with TRBD1. The V and J ends lost 2 bases and 6 bases, in that order; junction bases with no gene match: 11. Germline V CDR1 and CDR2: MNHEY, SVGAGI. The CDR3 consists of 16 residues. The CDR3 DNA reads TGTGCCAGCAGTTACGTTTCGCGGGGGACAGGGACCGAGCAGTACTTC. Protein sequence: CASSYVSRGTGTEQYF.

The chain combines TRBV7-6 with TRBJ2-5, with unresolved D. The germline V gene encodes CDR1 SGHVS and CDR2 FNYEAQ. V gave up 5 bases and J gave up 1 base, with 5 bases separating them. The CDR3 is made up of 12 amino acids. The CDR3 sequence: CASSPIQETQYF. DNA of the CDR3: TGTGCCAGCAGCCCCATCCAAGAGACCCAGTACTTC.

The chain uses TRBV5-1 and TRBJ2-2; D gene unclear. V was shortened by 2 bases and J by 2 bases, with 10 bases between the two germline ends. This CDR3 region has 15 residues. Per germline, CDR1 SGHRS and CDR2 YFSETQ. As DNA, the CDR3 is TGCGCCAGCAGCTTTACTCCCTCTAACACCGGGGAGCTGTTTTTT. Translation: CASSFTPSNTGELFF.

This clonotype was seen a handful of times. J is TRBJ2-3 and V is TRBV4-1, with 11 nucleotides matching TRBD2. This CDR3 comprises 17 residues. With 1 base clipped from V and 2 bases from J, the junction kept 5 bases outside the gene matches. The V gene's germline CDR1 is MGHRA and CDR2 YSYEKL. CDR3: CASSQVGTSGPTDTQYF. The DNA for the CDR3 is TGCGCCAGCAGCCAAGTTGGGACTAGCGGCCCCACAGATACGCAGTATTTT.

Note on this clonotype: A junction end diverges from the germline sequence, so it may reflect a read error. The V and J genes are TRBV24-1 and TRBJ2-1; tentative D call: TRBD2 (5 bases). The CDR3 covers 13 residues. Germline V lookup: CDR1 KGHDR, CDR2 SFDVKD. This CDR3 is CATSEGTNHEQFF. DNA for the CDR3: TGTGCAACCAGTGAGGGTACTAATCATGAGCAGTTCTTC.

CDR3 sequence (DNA): TGTGCCAGCAGTTACTCGGGACAGGGGACCGAGCAGTACTTC. The encoded protein is CASSYSGQGTEQYF. This chain uses TRBV6-5 with TRBJ2-7; 10 nucleotides agree with TRBD1. This CDR3 has 14 residues. Germline V gene data show CDR1 as MNHEY and CDR2 as SVGAGI. V dropped 0 bases and J dropped 6; count of bases not matched to a gene: 2.

This clonotype was detected only once. The rearrangement joins TRBV19 to TRBJ2-3; 7 bases agree with TRBD1. V shed 8 bases and J 4 bases; nucleotides not matched to a gene: 12. Germline V gives CDR1 LNHDA, CDR2 SQIVND (reference sequence). The CDR3 has 15 residues. The CDR3 nucleotides read TGTGCCAGTGCCCCGAGGGGGCCATCTGCAGATACGCAGTATTTT. Translated: CASAPRGPSADTQYF.

This clonotype has more than one count but fewer than ten. In nucleotides, the CDR3 is TGTGCCATCAGTGCTGCCGGGACAGGGGGCGGCTATGGCTACACCTTC. It yields the protein CAISAAGTGGGYGYTF. The V call is TRBV10-3, the J call TRBJ1-2; 12 nucleotides agree with TRBD1. Trimming at V came to 4 bases and at J to 4 bases, leaving 7 bases not matched to a gene. The CDR3 is 16 residues long. From germline, CDR1 is ENHRY and CDR2 SYGVKD.

The chain combines TRBV7-8 with TRBJ2-7; D is possibly TRBD1 (5 bases). The V end lost 0 bases, the J end lost 2 bases, and 8 bases lay between the germline ends. Germline CDR1 and CDR2: SGHVS and FQNEAQ. This CDR3 contains 14 residues. The CDR3 sequence: CASSLALRAYEQYF. The CDR3 coding sequence is TGTGCCAGCAGCTTAGCGCTCAGGGCCTACGAGCAGTACTTC.